The clone carrying this T cell receptor (beta chain) occurred many times. The data are from a study of T cells in Graves' hyperthyroidism and ophthalmopathy. The V end lost 0 bases, the J end lost 7 bases, and 10 bases lay between the germline ends. Germline V gene lookup returns CDR1 ENHRY and CDR2 SYGVKD. The CDR3 has 15 amino acids. The TCR beta CDR3 regions underwent amplification using RNA transcripts as the source. First-round RT-PCR of the TCR CDR3 relied on the HTBI primer set. MiXCR, applied by TCRdb to the multiplex PCR reads, yields one record per CDR3 protein. Of hundreds of thousands of distinct CDR3 sequences listed, approximately 13% are singletons.

The chain employs TRBV10-3 and TRBJ1-6; D gene unclear. Sequenced input: blood. This receptor was taken from a woman aged 40 to 50 with Graves' ophthalmopathy. This chain's CDR3 is CAISESSIKNSPLHF. Written as DNA, the CDR3 is TGTGCCATCAGTGAGTCTTCGATTAAGAATTCACCCCTCCACTTT.